Following are 10 T cell receptor beta chains from one sample sequenced in a study of vaccination and CD4 T cells after COVID-19. MiXCR, run by TCRdb on the PCR reads, gives a single entry per CDR3 protein. The sample lists approximately 14,000 distinct CDR3 sequences; roughly 71% were seen once. Sample: CD4+ T cells from blood, taken after SARS-CoV-2 vaccination. These receptor sequences come from a human donor who had recovered from COVID-19.

The chain employs TRBV15 and TRBJ1-4; 8 nucleotides line up with TRBD1. The trim removed 3 bases at V and 7 bases at J, leaving 13 bases unmatched. Germline V gene lookup returns CDR1 LNHNV and CDR2 YYDKDF (reference sequence). There are 17 residues in the CDR3. In DNA, the CDR3 is TGTGCCACCAGCAGGAAAACAGGGGGAGAGTTTAGTGAAAAACTGTTTTTT. Encoded protein: CATSRKTGGEFSEKLFF.

In this sample, this clonotype turned up a few times. The chain combines TRBV15 with TRBJ2-7; 8 positions match TRBD2. Germline-derived CDR1 and CDR2 are LNHNV and YYDKDF (reference sequence). V shed 0 bases and J 5 bases; nucleotides not matched to a gene: 6. This CDR3 is 15 amino acids long. The CDR3, as DNA: TGTGCCACCAGCAGAGATCGGGAGGGGCCGGACGAGCAGTACTTC. Translation gives CATSRDREGPDEQYF.

This chain joins TRBV6-5 and TRBJ2-7; TRBD1 or TRBD2 may be the D gene (5 bases each). The CDR3 is made up of 14 amino acids. Trimming shortened V by 4 bases and J by 6 bases, and 16 bases separated the two germline ends. Germline V lookup: CDR1 MNHEY, CDR2 SVGAGI. In nucleotides, the CDR3 is TGTGCCAGCAGTTTGGGGACCCGAGGGACCGAGCAGTACTTC. It yields the protein CASSLGTRGTEQYF.

The rearrangement uses TRBV7-8 and TRBJ1-5; D ambiguous. Germline-derived CDR1 and CDR2 are SGHVS and FQNEAQ. Trimming removed 1 base from V and 0 bases from J, with 10 bases in between. CDR3 length: 16 residues. The CDR3 region has the DNA TGTGCCAGCAGCTTAGACGGTACTATTAGCAATCAGCCCCAGCATTTT. This encodes CASSLDGTISNQPQHF.

This chain uses TRBV7-2 with TRBJ2-3; D not resolved. The ends were cut back, 6 bases at V and 3 bases at J, with 13 bases in the middle. The length of the CDR3 is 14 residues. Per germline, CDR1 SGHTA and CDR2 FQGNSA. Written as DNA, the CDR3 is TGTGCCAGCAGTCCTGCCGGGCCGACAGATACGCAGTATTTT. Amino acids: CASSPAGPTDTQYF.

The chain combines TRBV19 with TRBJ1-6, with 7 nucleotides matching TRBD1. The germline gives CDR1 LNHDA, CDR2 SQIVND (reference sequence). V lost 3 bases, J lost 8 bases, and 4 bases stayed unmatched. The CDR3 loop spans 14 amino acids. CDR3 loop: CASSIPGQYSPLHF. CDR3 nucleotide sequence: TGTGCCAGTAGTATCCCGGGACAGTATTCACCCCTCCACTTT.

The chain is built from TRBV6-2 or TRBV6-3 and TRBJ2-5, with D possibly TRBD1 on 6 matching bases. Looked up from germline, CDR1 is MNHEY and CDR2 is SVGEGT. The CDR3 consists of 13 residues. V lost 8 bases, J lost 1 base, and 11 bases lay in between. CDR3 loop: CASGRTAQETQYF. The DNA for the CDR3 is TGTGCCAGCGGCCGGACAGCCCAAGAGACCCAGTACTTC.

This clonotype was counted a few times. The genes are TRBV6-5 and TRBJ1-5; TRBD1 matches 7 bases. V lost 4 bases, J lost 5 bases, and 5 bases stayed unmatched. The CDR3 contains 14 residues. Germline V gene lookup returns CDR1 MNHEY and CDR2 SVGAGI. The CDR3 DNA sequence: TGTGCCAGCAGTTCAGGGGGGGGACATCAGCCCCAGCATTTT. It is translated as CASSSGGGHQPQHF.

The chain joins TRBV30 to TRBJ2-4, with 7 bases fitting TRBD1. The V segment lost 0 bases and the J segment 0 bases; nucleotides outside the gene matches: 2. CDR1 and CDR2 (germline): GTSNPN, SVGIG (reference sequence). The CDR3 sequence is 15 residues long. The CDR3 region has the DNA TGTGCCTGGAGTGTGACAGGGAGAGCCAAAAACATTCAGTACTTC. Translation: CAWSVTGRAKNIQYF.

In its sample, this clonotype was seen once. The chain is built from TRBV6-1 and TRBJ2-1, with TRBD2 matching 8 bases. This CDR3 is 15 amino acids long. With V trimmed by 7 bases and J by 0 bases, 5 bases remained unmatched. The germline V gene encodes CDR1 MNHNS and CDR2 SASEGT. The CDR3 loop reads CASNPSGSSYNEQFF. The CDR3 DNA sequence: TGTGCCAGCAACCCAAGCGGGAGCTCCTACAATGAGCAGTTCTTC.